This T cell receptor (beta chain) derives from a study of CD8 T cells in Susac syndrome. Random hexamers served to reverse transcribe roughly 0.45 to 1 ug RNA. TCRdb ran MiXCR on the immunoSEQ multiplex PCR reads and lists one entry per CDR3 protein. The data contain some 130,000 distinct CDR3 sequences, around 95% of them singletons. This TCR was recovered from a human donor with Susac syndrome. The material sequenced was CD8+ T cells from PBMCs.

CDR3: CSAPESGLNTEAFF. CDR3 sequence (DNA): TGCAGTGCCCCTGAATCGGGACTGAACACTGAAGCTTTCTTT. The chain couples TRBV20-1 to TRBJ1-1, with D maybe TRBD1 (5 bases). The CDR3 spans 14 residues. Germline V gene lookup returns CDR1 DFQATT and CDR2 SNEGSKA (reference sequence). V was clipped by 6 bases and J by 0 bases, with 14 bases between them.